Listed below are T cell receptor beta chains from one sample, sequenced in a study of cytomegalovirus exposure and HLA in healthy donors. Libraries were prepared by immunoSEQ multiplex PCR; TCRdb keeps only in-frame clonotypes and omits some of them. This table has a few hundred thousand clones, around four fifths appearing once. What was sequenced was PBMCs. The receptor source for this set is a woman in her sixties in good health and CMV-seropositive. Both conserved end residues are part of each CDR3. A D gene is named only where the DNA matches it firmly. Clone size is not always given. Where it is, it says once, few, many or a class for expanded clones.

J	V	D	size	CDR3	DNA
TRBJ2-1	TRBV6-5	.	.	CASTRDRYNEQFF	TGTGCCAGCACGCGGGACCGCTACAATGAGCAGTTCTTC
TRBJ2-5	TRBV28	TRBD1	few	CATGGQGGRETQYF	TGTGCCACCGGCGGACAGGGGGGGAGGGAGACCCAGTACTTC
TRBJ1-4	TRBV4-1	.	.	CASSQNRANNEKLFF	TGCGCCAGCAGCCAGAACAGGGCCAATAATGAAAAACTGTTTTTT
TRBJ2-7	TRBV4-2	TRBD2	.	CASSPSLASASYEQYF	TGTGCCAGCAGCCCCTCACTAGCGTCCGCCTCCTACGAGCAGTACTTC
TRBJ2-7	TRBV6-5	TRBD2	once	CATKGLAGGYEQYF	TGTGCCACAAAGGGGCTAGCGGGAGGTTACGAGCAGTACTTC
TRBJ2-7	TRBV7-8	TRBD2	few	CASSLALGSGGPYEQYF	TGTGCCAGCAGCTTAGCGCTAGGTAGCGGGGGACCCTACGAGCAGTACTTC
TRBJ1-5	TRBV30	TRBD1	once	CAWSITGGGQPQHF	TGTGCCTGGAGTATAACAGGGGGCGGTCAGCCCCAGCATTTT
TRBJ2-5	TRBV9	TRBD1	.	CASSEGQGMGIEQYF	TGTGCCAGCAGCGAGGGACAGGGAATGGGAATTGAGCAGTACTTC
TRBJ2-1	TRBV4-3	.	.	CASSPGSSAAEQFF	TGCGCCAGCAGCCCAGGGTCCTCCGCGGCGGAGCAGTTCTTC
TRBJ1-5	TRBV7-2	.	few	CASSPDISGANQPQHF	TGTGCCAGCAGCCCAGATATATCAGGGGCCAATCAGCCCCAGCATTTT
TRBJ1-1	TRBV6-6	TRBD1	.	CASSYSRGPNTEAFF	TGTGCCAGCAGTTACTCGAGGGGGCCGAACACTGAAGCTTTCTTT
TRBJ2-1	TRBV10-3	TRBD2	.	CATGLAGGNEQFF	TGTGCCACCGGACTAGCGGGAGGTAATGAGCAGTTCTTC
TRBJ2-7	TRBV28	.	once	CASSFQGGGYEQYF	TGTGCCAGCAGTTTCCAGGGTGGCGGCTACGAGCAGTACTTC
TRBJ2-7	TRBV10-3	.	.	CAIRSTGYVSYEQYF	TGTGCCATCAGGTCCACAGGGTACGTCTCCTACGAGCAGTACTTC
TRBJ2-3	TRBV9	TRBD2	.	CASSPRVGAGGLTQYF	TGTGCCAGCAGCCCGAGGGTCGGGGCGGGGGGACTTACGCAGTATTTT
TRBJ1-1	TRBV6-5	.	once	CASRNSRYEAFF	TGTGCCAGCAGGAACTCTAGGTACGAAGCTTTCTTT
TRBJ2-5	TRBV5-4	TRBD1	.	CASIPGGQGISETQYF	TGTGCCAGCATCCCCGGAGGACAGGGGATTTCAGAGACCCAGTACTTC
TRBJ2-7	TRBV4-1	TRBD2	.	CASSQGAAGTSGYEQYF	TGCGCCAGCAGCCAGGGGGCCGCTGGGACTAGCGGCTACGAGCAGTACTTC
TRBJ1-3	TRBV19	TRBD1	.	CASTPPGQGTSGNTIYF	TGTGCCAGTACCCCCCCGGGACAGGGAACTTCTGGAAACACCATATATTTT
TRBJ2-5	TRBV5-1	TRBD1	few	CASSSLTGGMETQYF	TGCGCCAGCAGCTCATTGACAGGGGGCATGGAGACCCAGTACTTC
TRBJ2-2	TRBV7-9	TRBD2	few	CASSSLAGLTGELFF	TGTGCCAGCAGCTCTCTAGCGGGGCTCACCGGGGAGCTGTTTTTT
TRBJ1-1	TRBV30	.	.	CAWIAWGVNTEAFF	TGTGCCTGGATAGCATGGGGGGTGAACACTGAAGCTTTCTTT
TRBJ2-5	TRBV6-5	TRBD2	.	CASNQAGKGTQYF	TGTGCCAGCAATCAAGCGGGAAAGGGGACCCAGTACTTC
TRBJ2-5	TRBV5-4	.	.	CASSFKAGSVETQYF	TGTGCCAGCAGCTTTAAGGCGGGGAGCGTAGAGACCCAGTACTTC
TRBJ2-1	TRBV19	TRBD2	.	CASSIGLAGRVEQFF	TGTGCCAGTAGTATTGGCCTAGCGGGAAGGGTTGAGCAGTTCTTC
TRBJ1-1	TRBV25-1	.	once	CASTRFEGTEAFF	TGTGCCAGCACCCGGTTCGAGGGAACTGAAGCTTTCTTT
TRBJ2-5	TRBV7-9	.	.	CASSRGQGETQYF	TGTGCCAGCAGCAGGGGCCAGGGGGAGACCCAGTACTTC
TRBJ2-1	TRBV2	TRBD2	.	CASRGSLAGANEQFF	TGTGCCAGCAGGGGGTCACTAGCGGGAGCAAACGAGCAGTTCTTC
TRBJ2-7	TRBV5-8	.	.	CASSSYGRGDEQYF	TGTGCCAGCAGCTCGTACGGGAGAGGCGACGAGCAGTACTTC
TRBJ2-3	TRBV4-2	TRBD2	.	CASSQDLAGIVTRTQYF	TGTGCCAGCAGCCAAGATCTAGCGGGAATAGTAACCCGGACGCAGTATTTT
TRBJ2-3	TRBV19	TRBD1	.	CASSIPGRGTDTQYF	TGTGCCAGTAGTATCCCGGGCAGGGGGACAGATACGCAGTATTTT
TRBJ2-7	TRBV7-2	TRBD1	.	CASSLEVTGSREYF	TGTGCCAGCAGCTTAGAGGTGACAGGGTCCAGAGAGTACTTC
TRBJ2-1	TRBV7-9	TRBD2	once	CASTLGLAGGYNEQFF	TGTGCCAGCACTTTAGGGCTAGCGGGAGGGTACAATGAGCAGTTCTTC
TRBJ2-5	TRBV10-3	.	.	CAISEWERETQYF	TGTGCCATCAGCGAATGGGAGAGAGAGACCCAGTACTTC
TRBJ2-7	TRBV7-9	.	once	CASSLGSYEQYF	TGTGCCAGCAGCTTAGGGAGTTACGAGCAGTACTTC
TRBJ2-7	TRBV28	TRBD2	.	CASISPGRAYEQYF	TGTGCCAGCATTTCCCCCGGGAGGGCCTACGAGCAGTACTTC
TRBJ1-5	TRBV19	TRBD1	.	CASSTGGNQPQHF	TGTGCCAGTAGTACAGGGGGGAATCAGCCCCAGCATTTT
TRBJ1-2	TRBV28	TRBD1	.	CASRLDRSSGYTF	TGTGCCAGCAGATTGGACAGGTCGAGTGGCTACACCTTC
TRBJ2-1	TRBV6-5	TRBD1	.	CASSLTGQYNEQFF	TGTGCCAGCAGCCTCACGGGACAGTACAATGAGCAGTTCTTC
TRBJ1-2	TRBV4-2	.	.	CASSQDPANYGYTF	TGTGCCAGCAGCCAAGATCCAGCTAACTATGGCTACACCTTC
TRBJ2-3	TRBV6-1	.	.	CASSEAPGVDTQYF	TGTGCCAGCAGTGAAGCGCCGGGGGTAGATACGCAGTATTTT
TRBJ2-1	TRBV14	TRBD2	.	CASSQVTGLGPYNEQFF	TGTGCCAGCAGCCAAGTGACGGGACTAGGGCCCTACAATGAGCAGTTCTTC
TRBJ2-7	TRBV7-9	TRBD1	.	CASSLLQGAYEQYF	TGTGCCAGCAGCCTACTACAGGGGGCCTACGAGCAGTACTTC
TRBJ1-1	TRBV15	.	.	CATSRGIGGHQVTEAFF	TGTGCCACCAGCAGAGGAATCGGGGGGCATCAGGTCACTGAAGCTTTCTTT
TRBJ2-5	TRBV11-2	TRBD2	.	CASSLLAGVGETQYF	TGTGCCAGCAGCCTATTAGCGGGAGTCGGAGAGACCCAGTACTTC
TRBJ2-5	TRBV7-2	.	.	CASSTVIQETQYF	TGTGCCAGCAGCACGGTGATACAAGAGACCCAGTACTTC
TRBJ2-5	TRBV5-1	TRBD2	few	CASSLGGLAGNQETQYF	TGCGCCAGCAGCTTGGGGGGACTAGCGGGGAATCAAGAGACCCAGTACTTC
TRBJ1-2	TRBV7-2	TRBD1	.	CASSMGQGGYGYTF	TGTGCCAGCAGCATGGGACAGGGCGGCTATGGCTACACCTTC
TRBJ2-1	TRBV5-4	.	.	CASSWGGVAGHGEQFF	TGTGCCAGCAGCTGGGGGGGCGTGGCCGGGCACGGTGAGCAGTTCTTC
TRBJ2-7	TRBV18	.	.	CASSPAYPGSGEQYF	TGTGCCAGCTCACCCGCGTATCCGGGATCTGGGGAGCAGTACTTC
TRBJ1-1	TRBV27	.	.	CASSLDRQNTEAFF	TGTGCCAGCAGTTTAGACAGGCAGAACACTGAAGCTTTCTTT
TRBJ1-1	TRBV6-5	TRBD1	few	CASKIGQEHFEAFF	TGTGCCAGCAAAATTGGACAGGAACACTTTGAAGCTTTCTTT
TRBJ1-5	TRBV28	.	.	CASSSGDQPQHF	TGTGCCAGCAGTTCGGGGGATCAGCCCCAGCATTTT
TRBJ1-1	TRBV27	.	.	CASSLKGKGQNTEAFF	TGTGCCAGCAGTTTGAAAGGGAAGGGGCAGAACACTGAAGCTTTCTTT
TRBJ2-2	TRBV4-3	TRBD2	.	CASSQGAGGPAGELFF	TGCGCCAGCAGCCAAGGTGCGGGGGGGCCGGCCGGGGAGCTGTTTTTT
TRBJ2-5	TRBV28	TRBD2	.	CASSPTRTSAKETQYF	TGTGCCAGCAGTCCCACTCGGACTAGCGCAAAAGAGACCCAGTACTTC
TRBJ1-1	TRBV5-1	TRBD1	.	CASRGTQGAGEAFF	TGCGCCAGCAGGGGAACTCAGGGGGCGGGTGAAGCTTTCTTT
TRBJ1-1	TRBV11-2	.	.	CASSLRNKDTEAFF	TGTGCCAGCAGCTTACGAAACAAAGACACTGAAGCTTTCTTT
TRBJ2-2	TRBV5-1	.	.	CASSGNTGSGTGELFF	TGCGCCAGCAGCGGCAACACAGGGTCGGGCACCGGGGAGCTGTTTTTT